This passage covers 31 T cell receptor beta chains from one sample sequenced in a study of CD8 T cells in Susac syndrome. The authors reverse transcribed about 0.5 to 1 ug RNA with random hexamers. Each CDR3 protein gets one entry after TCRdb re-called the immunoSEQ multiplex PCR reads with MiXCR. The data hold about 100,000 distinct CDR3 sequences, with 95% observed a single time. What was sequenced was CD8+ T cells from PBMCs. The receptors come from a human donor with Susac syndrome.

V usage is TRBV27 and J usage is TRBJ1-2; D call uncertain. V shed 8 bases and J shed 0 bases, with 13 bases lying between them. Per germline, CDR1 MNHEY and CDR2 SMNVEV (reference sequence). The CDR3 has 14 amino acids. The CDR3, as DNA: TGTGCCAGCGGCCTGGACGGAACTAACTATGGCTACACCTTC. This codes for CASGLDGTNYGYTF.

This rearrangement joins TRBV27 to TRBJ2-7; no reliable D call. Germline V gene lookup returns CDR1 MNHEY and CDR2 SMNVEV (reference sequence). Trimming shortened V by 5 bases and J by 2 bases, and 10 bases separated the two germline ends. The CDR3 length is 13 residues. The CDR3 nucleotides are TGTGCCAGCAGTCCCCGTATCCCCTACGAGCAGTACTTC. Protein sequence: CASSPRIPYEQYF.

The chain combines TRBV3-1 with TRBJ2-5; 11 bases match TRBD2. J gave up 2 bases and V 0 bases, and 5 bases lay outside the gene matches. Germline-derived CDR1 and CDR2 are LGHDT and YNNKEL (reference sequence). The CDR3 runs to 17 residues. In DNA form, the CDR3 reads TGTGCCAGCAGCCAAGATGAGACTAGCGGGGCTCAAGAGACCCAGTACTTC. Its protein is CASSQDETSGAQETQYF.

V gene TRBV9 combines with J gene TRBJ1-6; D perhaps matches TRBD1 (5 bases). CDR3 length equals 13 residues. The V gene's germline CDR1 is SGDLS and CDR2 YYNGEE. V gave up 7 bases and J gave up 4 bases, with 9 bases separating them. CDR3 in amino acids: CASRTNYNSPLHF. The CDR3 DNA follows: TGTGCCAGCCGGACAAATTATAATTCACCCCTCCACTTT.

The chain joins TRBV12-3 or TRBV12-4 to TRBJ2-5; D possibly corresponds to TRBD2 (6 bases). The CDR3 runs 15 residues. Between the trimmed V and J ends, which lost 6 bases and 5 bases, there was a span of 19 bases. The CDR3 region has the DNA TGTGCCAGCAGACCTGCCGGGAGTTTTGTGGAGACCCAGTACTTC. Translating it yields CASRPAGSFVETQYF.

The gene calls are TRBV12-3 or TRBV12-4 and TRBJ2-7, with D possibly being TRBD1 (6 bases). Deletions cut 8 bases from V and 4 bases from J, with 21 bases between. The CDR3 has 15 residues. The CDR3 DNA sequence: TGTGCCAGCGGGTCGCAGGACAGCTACTTGTACGAGCAGTACTTC. It is translated as CASGSQDSYLYEQYF.

This sequence joins TRBV12-3 or TRBV12-4 and TRBJ1-6, with D perhaps TRBD1 (5 bases). Trimming shortened V by 4 bases and J by 9 bases, and 19 bases separated the two germline ends. CDR3 size: 16 residues. CDR3 residues: CASSSRAGSFGSPLHF. In nucleotides, the CDR3 is TGTGCCAGCAGTTCCCGGGCAGGGAGTTTTGGTTCACCCCTCCACTTT.

The J gene is TRBJ2-5, the V gene TRBV12-3 or TRBV12-4, with D possibly being TRBD2 (5 bases). V lost 8 bases to trimming and J lost 5 bases, with 24 bases between them. The CDR3 totals 16 residues. This CDR3 reads CASARTSGGGSETQYF. CDR3 nucleotides: TGTGCCAGCGCGAGAACGAGCGGCGGCGGGTCGGAGACCCAGTACTTC.

This sequence joins TRBV15 and TRBJ2-3; D is uncertain. The germline gives CDR1 LNHNV, CDR2 YYDKDF (reference sequence). V was cut by 0 bases and J by 1 base, with 11 bases left in between. This CDR3 spans 16 amino acids. The CDR3 nucleotides are TGTGCCACCAGCAGAGACCCGGGCCCTGGCACAGATACGCAGTATTTT. It is translated as CATSRDPGPGTDTQYF.

The J gene is TRBJ2-7, the V gene TRBV29-1; tentative D call: TRBD2 (6 bases). CDR1 SQVTM and CDR2 ANQGSEA come from the germline V gene. V was cut by 5 bases and J by 4 bases, with 15 bases left in between. The length of the CDR3 is 13 residues. Written as DNA, the CDR3 is TGCAGCGTTCGGTATAGGGGAGGATACGAGCAGTACTTC. It yields the protein CSVRYRGGYEQYF.

The chain combines TRBV12-3 or TRBV12-4 with TRBJ2-5; TRBD1 matches at 11 bases. Unmatched junction bases numbered 3, after V lost 4 bases and J lost 5 bases. The CDR3 totals 14 residues. The CDR3 region is CASSSRDRGETQYF. In nucleotides, the CDR3 is TGTGCCAGCAGTTCCCGGGACAGGGGGGAGACCCAGTACTTC.

This clonotype was detected once. This chain links TRBV2 with TRBJ2-1; possible D gene TRBD2, 5 bases. Per the germline V gene, CDR1 is SNHLY and CDR2 is FYNNEI. Trimming removed 4 bases at V and 7 bases at J, with 14 bases between. This CDR3 has 14 residues. The DNA for the CDR3 is TGTGCCAGCAGTGTTGCGGGTGCTCGGAATGAGCAGTTCTTC. Protein: CASSVAGARNEQFF.

The V call is TRBV9, the J call TRBJ1-1, with D perhaps TRBD1 (6 bases). Germline loops: CDR1 SGDLS, CDR2 YYNGEE. This CDR3 contains 14 residues. The V gene lost 1 base and the J gene lost 3 bases, with 10 bases spanning the gap. The CDR3 DNA sequence: TGTGCCAGCAGCGTAAACAGGGCCTACACTGAAGCTTTCTTT. It codes for CASSVNRAYTEAFF.

This clonotype has only one observation. This rearrangement joins TRBV6-5 to TRBJ2-5; D remains ambiguous. V lost 0 bases and J lost 5, with 7 bases in between. Germline values: CDR1 MNHEY, CDR2 SVGAGI. The CDR3 consists of 13 residues. The CDR3 sequence is CASSYSKYETQYF. The CDR3 DNA is TGTGCCAGCAGTTACTCGAAGTACGAGACCCAGTACTTC.

This chain joins TRBV4-1 and TRBJ1-2; D is possibly TRBD1 (6 bases). V was trimmed by 1 base and J by 7 bases, leaving 19 bases between them. Germline assignment: CDR1 MGHRA and CDR2 YSYEKL. The CDR3 spans 16 residues. The CDR3 is CASSQGLPLGAGGYTF. CDR3 bases: TGCGCCAGCAGCCAAGGCCTACCCTTGGGGGCCGGTGGCTACACCTTC.

The V call is TRBV20-1, the J call TRBJ2-5; D possibly corresponds to TRBD1 (6 bases). CDR1 is DFQATT, CDR2 SNEGSKA, per germline (reference sequence). The CDR3 covers 13 residues. V lost 3 bases and J 5 bases, leaving 13 bases between the germline ends. The CDR3 protein is CSARVQGLETQYF. The CDR3 coding sequence is TGCAGTGCTAGGGTACAGGGATTGGAGACCCAGTACTTC.

The rearrangement links TRBV3-1 to TRBJ1-5, with 9 nucleotides matching TRBD1. Trimming at V came to 10 bases and at J to 4 bases, leaving 11 bases not matched to a gene. The germline V gene encodes CDR1 LGHDT and CDR2 YNNKEL (reference sequence). The CDR3 runs to 15 residues. DNA of the CDR3: TGTGCCACAGGACCCGGGACAGGGATTAATCAGCCCCAGCATTTT. This gives the protein CATGPGTGINQPQHF.

This chain uses TRBV20-1 with TRBJ2-3, with D hard to call. Trimming removed 3 bases from V and 0 bases from J, with 10 bases in between. Germline-derived CDR1 and CDR2 are DFQATT and SNEGSKA (reference sequence). The CDR3 contains 14 residues. Written as DNA, the CDR3 is TGCAGTGCTAGGCCCTTACCCAGCACAGATACGCAGTATTTT. Protein sequence: CSARPLPSTDTQYF.

The chain uses TRBV12-3 or TRBV12-4 and TRBJ2-1, with D possibly TRBD2 on 6 matching bases. With 4 bases removed from V and 14 bases from J, the gap between germline ends came to 18 bases. The CDR3 is made up of 13 amino acids. The CDR3 protein is CASSSQNRDWEFF. CDR3 coding DNA: TGTGCCAGCAGTTCCCAGAACCGGGACTGGGAGTTCTTC.

The rearrangement joins TRBV5-6 to TRBJ2-1, with D uncertain. The V end was cut by 0 bases, the J end by 5 bases, with 6 bases between. CDR1 SGHDT and CDR2 YYEEEE come from the germline V gene. This CDR3 spans 13 amino acids. The CDR3 spells CASSLEPNNEQFF. CDR3 nucleotide sequence: TGTGCCAGCAGCTTGGAGCCTAACAATGAGCAGTTCTTC.

J is TRBJ1-5 and V is TRBV29-1, with D possibly being TRBD1 (6 bases). V was trimmed by 6 bases and J by 0 bases, leaving 15 bases between them. Germline CDR1 is SQVTM and CDR2 is ANQGSEA. The CDR3 sequence is 15 residues long. CDR3 residues: CSVGTTGDSNQPQHF. DNA of the CDR3: TGCAGCGTAGGCACGACAGGAGATAGCAATCAGCCCCAGCATTTT.

The genes are TRBV14 and TRBJ1-5; D unclear. Germline CDR1 and CDR2: SGHDN and FVKESK. CDR3 length: 13 residues. Between the trimmed V and J ends, which lost 0 bases and 6 bases, there was a span of 6 bases. The CDR3 DNA is TGTGCCAGCAGCCAAGATTTTAGTCAGCCCCAGCATTTT. Amino acid sequence: CASSQDFSQPQHF.

This rearrangement joins TRBV9 to TRBJ1-6; D is ambiguous. Germline loops: CDR1 SGDLS, CDR2 YYNGEE. The CDR3 contains 14 residues. V lost 6 bases and J lost 10, with 17 bases in between. The CDR3, as DNA: TGTGCCAGCACCCCGGGCGGGGTTGGGTCACCCCTCCACTTT. Protein sequence: CASTPGGVGSPLHF.

This clonotype was counted once. CDR3 residues: CASSPGTGGSEQYF. Written as DNA, the CDR3 is TGTGCCAGCAGCCCCGGGACAGGGGGTAGCGAGCAGTACTTC. V usage is TRBV12-3 or TRBV12-4 and J usage is TRBJ2-7; 11 nucleotides align to TRBD1. The CDR3 consists of 14 residues. The V and J ends lost 6 bases and 6 bases, in that order; junction bases with no gene match: 7.

CDR3 DNA: TGTGCCAGCAGCTCGGGACTAGCGGCAGATACGCAGTATTTT. It specifies CASSSGLAADTQYF. V usage is TRBV9 and J usage is TRBJ2-3; 11 nucleotides align to TRBD2. V was clipped by 4 bases and J by 4 bases; unmatched bases: 2. Germline CDR1 reads SGDLS; CDR2 reads YYNGEE. The CDR3 runs 14 residues.

J is TRBJ2-5 and V is TRBV27; D is possibly TRBD2 (5 bases). CDR3 length: 13 amino acids. V was trimmed by 0 bases and J by 4 bases, leaving 6 bases between them. CDR1 is MNHEY, CDR2 SMNVEV, per germline (reference sequence). CDR3 sequence: CASSLSAGETQYF. As DNA, the CDR3 is TGTGCCAGCAGTTTATCTGCGGGAGAGACCCAGTACTTC.

This sequence joins TRBV11-1 and TRBJ1-1; D call uncertain. The V and J ends lost 1 base and 1 base respectively, with 10 bases between them. CDR1 and CDR2 from the germline V gene are SGHAT and FQDESV (reference sequence). The CDR3 sequence is 15 residues long. The CDR3 sequence: CASSLESSANTEAFF. The CDR3 DNA follows: TGTGCCAGCAGCTTAGAGTCTTCGGCGAACACTGAAGCTTTCTTT.

The chain couples TRBV29-1 to TRBJ1-2; 8 nucleotides match TRBD1. In germline, CDR1 is SQVTM, CDR2 ANQGSEA. Trimming at V came to 1 base and at J to 2 bases, leaving 0 bases not matched to a gene. The CDR3 length is 13 residues. CDR3 nucleotides: TGCAGCGTTGAAGCAGGGGGCAACTATGGCTACACCTTC. Protein product: CSVEAGGNYGYTF.

In its sample, this clonotype was seen once. The rearrangement joins TRBV18 to TRBJ1-4; the match to TRBD1 covers 7 bases. V gave up 2 bases and J gave up 4 bases; unmatched junction bases: 4. CDR3 size: 15 residues. The germline V gene has CDR1 KGHSH and CDR2 LQKENI. CDR3 DNA sequence: TGTGCCAGCTCACCAAGGGGGCTGGATAATGAAAAACTGTTTTTT. Its translation is CASSPRGLDNEKLFF. Drawing the rest from reference TRBV18 and TRBJ1-4, the complete variable domain is NAGVMQNPRHLVRRRGQEARLRCSPMKGHSHVYWYRQLPEEGLKFMVYLQKENIIDESGMPKERFSAEFPKEGPSILRIQQVVRGDSAAYFCASSPRGLDNEKLFFGSGTQLSVL.

The J gene is TRBJ2-5, the V gene TRBV14; tentatively, D is TRBD1 (5 bases). The CDR3 has 14 residues. Trimming took 0 bases from V and 7 from J, leaving 12 bases between them. Germline values: CDR1 SGHDN, CDR2 FVKESK. The CDR3 sequence is CASSQEVLGRTQYF. CDR3 in DNA: TGTGCCAGCAGCCAAGAGGTCCTGGGGCGGACCCAGTACTTC.

V gene TRBV7-9 combines with J gene TRBJ1-1, with D possibly being TRBD1 (6 bases). The CDR3 is 15 residues long. CDR1 and CDR2 (germline): SEHNR, FQNEAQ (reference sequence). The V end was cut by 6 bases, the J end by 0 bases, with 14 bases between. Written as DNA, the CDR3 is TGTGCCAGCAGGGAGGACAGTAGGGTGAACACTGAAGCTTTCTTT. Its protein product is CASREDSRVNTEAFF.